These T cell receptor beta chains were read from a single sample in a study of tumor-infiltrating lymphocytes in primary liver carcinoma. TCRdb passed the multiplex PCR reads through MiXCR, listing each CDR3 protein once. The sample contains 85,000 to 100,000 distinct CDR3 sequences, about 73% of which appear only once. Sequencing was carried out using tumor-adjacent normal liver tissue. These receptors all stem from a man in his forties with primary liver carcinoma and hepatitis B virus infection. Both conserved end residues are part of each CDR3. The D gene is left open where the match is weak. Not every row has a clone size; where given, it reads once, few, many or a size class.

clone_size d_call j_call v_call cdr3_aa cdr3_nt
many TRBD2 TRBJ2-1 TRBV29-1 CSVEDVGTSGIISSYNEQFF TGCAGCGTTGAAGATGTCGGGACTAGCGGGATCATTAGCTCCTACAATGAGCAGTTCTTC
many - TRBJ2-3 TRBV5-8 CASSGNAYRADTQYF TGTGCCAGCAGCGGTAACGCCTACAGGGCAGATACGCAGTATTTT
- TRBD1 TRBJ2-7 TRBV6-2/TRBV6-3 CASSSGQSSYEHYF TGTGCCAGCAGCTCGGGACAGAGCTCCTACGAGCACTACTTC
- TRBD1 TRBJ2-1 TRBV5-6 CASSLEGATSYNEQFF TGTGCCAGCAGCTTGGAGGGGGCGACCTCCTACAATGAGCAGTTCTTT
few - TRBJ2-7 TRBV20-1 CSANRDTYYEQYF TGCAGTGCGAACCGGGACACTTACTACGAGCAGTACTTC
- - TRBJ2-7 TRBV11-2 CANSLNPTYEQYF TGTGCCAACAGCTTAAACCCTACCTACGAGCAGTACTTC
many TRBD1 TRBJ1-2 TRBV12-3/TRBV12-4 CASSLLQGAHGYTF TGTGCCAGCAGTTTATTGCAGGGGGCGCACGGCTACACCTTC
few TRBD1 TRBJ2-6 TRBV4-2 CASSLRDRDSGANVLTF TGTGCCAGCAGCCTCCGGGACAGGGACTCTGGGGCCAACGTCCTGACTTTC
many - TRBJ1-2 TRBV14 CASSQEFTGQGYTF TGTGCCAGCAGCCAAGAATTTACAGGGCAGGGCTACACCTTC
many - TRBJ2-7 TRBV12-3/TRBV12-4 CASSPSWAYEQYF TGTGCCAGCAGTCCTTCATGGGCCTACGAGCAGTACTTC
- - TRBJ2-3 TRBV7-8 CASSQTVQSTDTQYF TGTGCCAGCAGCCAGACAGTGCAAAGCACAGATACGCAGTATTTT
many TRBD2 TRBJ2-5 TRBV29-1 CSAFSGNQETQYF TGCAGCGCTTTTAGCGGGAACCAAGAGACCCAGTACTTC
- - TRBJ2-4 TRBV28 CASSSLRNVGSVNIQYF TGTGCCAGCAGTTCACTGAGAAACGTCGGTTCGGTAAACATTCAGTACTTC
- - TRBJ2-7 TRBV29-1 CSIAVIAGQPGEQYF TGCAGCATTGCTGTAATCGCGGGACAGCCAGGCGAGCAGTACTTC
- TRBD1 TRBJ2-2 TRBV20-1 CSAWDRGSTGGLFF TGCAGTGCCTGGGACAGGGGAAGCACCGGGGGGCTGTTTTTT
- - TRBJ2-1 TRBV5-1 CASSPGTAILVAYNEQFF TGCGCCAGCAGCCCCGGTACGGCTATCCTAGTGGCATACAATGAGCAGTTCTTC
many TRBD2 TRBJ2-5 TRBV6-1 CASSEALGAGARETQYF TGTGCCAGCAGTGAAGCGCTCGGAGCGGGAGCTCGGGAGACCCAGTACTTC
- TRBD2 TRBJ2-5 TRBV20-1 CSARGTSGSRGEETHYF TGCAGTGCCAGAGGGACTAGCGGGAGCCGGGGGGAAGAGACCCACTACTTC
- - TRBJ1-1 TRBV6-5 CAEMCEAFF TGTGCCGAGATGTGTGAAGCTTTCTTT
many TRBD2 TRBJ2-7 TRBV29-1 CSVGGRVLSFVSYEQYF TGCAGCGTGGGGGGGAGGGTTTTAAGTTTTGTTTCCTACGAGCAGTACTTC
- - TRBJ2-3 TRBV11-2 CASSLGIPGTDTQYF TGTGCCAGCAGCTTAGGAATCCCGGGCACAGATACGCAGTATTTC
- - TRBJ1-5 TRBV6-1 CPSCETWEMAQHF TGTCCCAGCTGTGAAACATGGGAAATGGCCCAGCATTTT
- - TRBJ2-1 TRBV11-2 CASSLEVGAGPYNGQFF TGTGCTAGCAGCTTAGAGGTGGGGGCAGGGCCCTACAATGGGCAGTTCTTC
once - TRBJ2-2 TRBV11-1 CARGLLPGRDIGELFF TGTGCCAGGGGTTTACTCCCTGGGCGCGACATCGGGGAGCTGTTTTTT
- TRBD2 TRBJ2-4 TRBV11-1 CASSFRGTSGIKNIQYF TGTGCCAGCAGCTTTCGCGGGACTAGCGGGATCAAAAACATTCAGTACTTC
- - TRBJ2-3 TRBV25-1 CASSDSLAGGPTDTQYF TGTGCCAGCAGTGATTCTCTAGCTGGAGGGCCCACAGATACGCAGTATTTT
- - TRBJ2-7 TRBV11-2 CASSLDGTLHYEQYF TGTGCCAGCAGCCTCGACGGGACTCTACACTACGAGCAATACTTC
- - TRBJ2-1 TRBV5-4 CASTHGGTGRAADERFF TGTGCCAGCACCCATGGGGGCACCGGCCGCGCAGCCGATGAGCGGTTCTTC
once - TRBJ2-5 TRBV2 CASINGASQETQYF TGTGCCAGCATAAATGGGGCATCCCAAGAGACCCAGTACTTC
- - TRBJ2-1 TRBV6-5 CVSSSRGRHGYNEQFF TGTGTCAGCAGCTCGCGGGGAAGGCACGGGTACAATGAGCAGTTCTTC